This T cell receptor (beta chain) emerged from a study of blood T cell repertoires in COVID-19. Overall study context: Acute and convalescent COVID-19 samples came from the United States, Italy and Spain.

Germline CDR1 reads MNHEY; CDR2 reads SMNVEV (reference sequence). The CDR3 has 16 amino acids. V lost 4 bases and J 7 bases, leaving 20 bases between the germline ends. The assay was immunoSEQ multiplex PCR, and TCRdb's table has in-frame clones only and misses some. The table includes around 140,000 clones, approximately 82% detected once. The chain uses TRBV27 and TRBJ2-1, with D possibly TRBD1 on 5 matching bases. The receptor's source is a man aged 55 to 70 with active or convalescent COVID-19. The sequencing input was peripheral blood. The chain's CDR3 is CASSSLQEKPGNEQFF. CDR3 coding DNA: TGTGCCAGCAGTTCACTACAGGAAAAACCAGGGAATGAGCAGTTCTTC.